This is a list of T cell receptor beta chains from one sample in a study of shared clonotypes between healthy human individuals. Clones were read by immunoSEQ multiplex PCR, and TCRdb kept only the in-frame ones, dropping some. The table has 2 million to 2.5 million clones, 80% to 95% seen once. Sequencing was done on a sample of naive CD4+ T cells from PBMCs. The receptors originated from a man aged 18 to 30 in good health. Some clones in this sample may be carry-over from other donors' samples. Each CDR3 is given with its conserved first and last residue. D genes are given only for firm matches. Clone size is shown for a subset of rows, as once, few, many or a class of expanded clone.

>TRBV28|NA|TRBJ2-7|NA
CASSTSGQGSYEQYF
NA
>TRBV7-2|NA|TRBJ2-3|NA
CASSWSAGTDTQYF
TGTGCCAGCAGCTGGAGTGCGGGGACAGATACGCAGTATTTT
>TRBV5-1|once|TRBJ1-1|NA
CASGGGTNTEAFF
TGCGCCAGCGGAGGGGGAACGAACACTGAAGCTTTCTTT
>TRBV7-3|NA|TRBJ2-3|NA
CASSSDPPGTQYF
TGTGCCAGCAGCTCGGACCCGCCGGGTACGCAGTATTTT
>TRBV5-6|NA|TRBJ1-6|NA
CASSFGGNLPPLHF
TGTGCCAGCAGCTTCGGTGGGAACCTTCCACCCCTCCACTTT
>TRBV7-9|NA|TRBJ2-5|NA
CASSPLGQQGKETQYF
TGTGCCAGCAGCCCTCTCGGACAGCAGGGAAAAGAGACCCAGTACTTC
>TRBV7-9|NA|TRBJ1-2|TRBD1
CASSVGQAGYTF
TGTGCCAGCAGCGTCGGACAGGCTGGCTACACCTTC
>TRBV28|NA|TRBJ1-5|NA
CASSLSVGGINQPQHF
TGTGCCAGCAGTTTAAGTGTCGGGGGAATTAATCAGCCCCAGCATTTT
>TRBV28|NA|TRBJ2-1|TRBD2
CASSGLAGDLNEQFF
TGTGCCAGCAGCGGACTAGCGGGAGACCTTAATGAGCAGTTCTTC
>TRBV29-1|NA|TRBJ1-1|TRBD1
CSVVFLAGGLTFF
TGCAGCGTTGTCTTCCTGGCAGGGGGCTTGACTTTCTTT
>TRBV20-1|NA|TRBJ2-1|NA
CSSGSREQFF
TGCAGTTCGGGGAGTCGGGAGCAGTTCTTC
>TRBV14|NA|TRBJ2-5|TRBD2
CASSQELAGWKETQYF
TGTGCCAGCAGCCAAGAGTTAGCGGGATGGAAAGAGACCCAGTACTTC
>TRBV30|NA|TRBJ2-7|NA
CAWSVGLYEQYF
TGTGCCTGGAGTGTGGGGCTCTACGAGCAGTACTTC
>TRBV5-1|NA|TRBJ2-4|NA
CASSFTGNLLAKNIQYF
TGCGCCAGCAGCTTTACAGGGAATCTTTTAGCCAAAAACATTCAGTACTTC
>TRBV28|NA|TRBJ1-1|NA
CASSLLVPGRFSSNTEAFF
TGTGCCAGCAGTTTACTTGTCCCGGGGAGGTTCAGTTCGAACACTGAAGCTTTCTTT
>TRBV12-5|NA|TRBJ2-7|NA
CASGIHSKGGWEQYF
TGTGCTAGTGGCATCCACTCTAAAGGAGGGTGGGAGCAGTACTTC
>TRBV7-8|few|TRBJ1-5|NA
CASSLWGQPQHF
TGTGCCAGCAGCTTATGGGGTCAGCCCCAGCATTTT
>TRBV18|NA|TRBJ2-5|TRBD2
CASSPFYGRSETQYF
TGTGCCAGCTCACCATTCTACGGGAGGTCAGAGACCCAGTACTTC
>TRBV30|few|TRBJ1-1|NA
CAWSVTGLYTEAFF
TGTGCCTGGAGTGTAACAGGGTTGTACACTGAAGCTTTCTTT
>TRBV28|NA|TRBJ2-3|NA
CASSLPLDLTDTQYF
TGTGCCAGCAGTTTACCCCTGGACCTCACAGATACGCAGTATTTT
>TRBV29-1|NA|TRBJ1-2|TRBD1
CSVAGDRVGDGYTF
TGCAGCGTTGCCGGGGACAGGGTGGGGGATGGCTACACCTTC
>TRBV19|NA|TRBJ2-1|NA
CASSIVPGTLTNEQFF
TGTGCCAGTAGTATAGTTCCAGGGACTCTTACTAATGAGCAGTTCTTC
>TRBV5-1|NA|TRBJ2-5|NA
CASSLFAGETQYF
TGCGCCAGCAGCTTATTTGCGGGGGAGACCCAGTACTTC
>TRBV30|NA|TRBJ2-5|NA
CAWSVMYQETQYF
TGTGCCTGGAGTGTTATGTACCAAGAGACCCAGTACTTC
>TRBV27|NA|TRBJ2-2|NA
CASSLGVLTSFRELFF
TGTGCCAGCAGCCTCGGCGTGTTGACGAGTTTCAGGGAGCTGTTTTTT
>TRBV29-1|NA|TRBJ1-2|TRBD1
CSVAVTGGDYGYTF
TGCAGCGTCGCCGTAACAGGGGGCGACTATGGCTACACCTTC
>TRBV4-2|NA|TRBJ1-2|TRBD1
CASRDRSGYTF
TGTGCCAGCCGGGACAGGTCTGGCTACACCTTC
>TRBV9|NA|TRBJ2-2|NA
CASSARRSLSGELFF
TGTGCCAGCAGCGCCAGGAGGTCCCTTTCCGGGGAGCTGTTTTTT
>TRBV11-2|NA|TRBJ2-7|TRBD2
CASSQLAVSSYEQYF
TGTGCCAGCAGCCAACTAGCGGTAAGCTCCTACGAGCAGTACTTC
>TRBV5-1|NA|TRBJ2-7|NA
CASSTNPYPYEQYF
TGCGCCAGCAGCACCAACCCCTATCCCTACGAGCAGTACTTC
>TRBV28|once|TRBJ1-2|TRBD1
CASSLIRGRDGYTF
TGTGCCAGCAGTCTCATCAGGGGGAGGGATGGCTACACCTTC
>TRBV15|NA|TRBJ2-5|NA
CATSIPGGGQETQYF
TGTGCCACCAGCATCCCCGGAGGGGGGCAAGAGACCCAGTACTTC
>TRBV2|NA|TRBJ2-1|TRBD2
CASSREGYNEQFF
TGTGCCAGCAGTCGGGAGGGGTACAATGAGCAGTTCTTC
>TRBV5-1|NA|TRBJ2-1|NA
CASSLRASNNEQFF
TGCGCCAGCAGCTTGAGGGCTTCCAACAATGAGCAGTTCTTC
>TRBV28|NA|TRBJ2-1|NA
CASSFMGQGANEQFF
TGTGCCAGCAGTTTTATGGGTCAGGGAGCCAATGAGCAGTTCTTC
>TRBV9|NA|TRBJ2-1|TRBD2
CASSAAGLAVYNEQFF
TGTGCCAGCAGCGCAGCGGGACTAGCGGTGTACAATGAGCAGTTCTTC
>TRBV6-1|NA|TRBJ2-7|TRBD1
CASSEFGQGAYEQYF
TGTGCCAGCAGTGAATTCGGACAGGGGGCCTACGAGCAGTACTTC
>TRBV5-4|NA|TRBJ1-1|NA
CASSLGLGKGEAFF
TGTGCCAGCAGCTTGGGATTGGGGAAGGGTGAAGCTTTCTTT
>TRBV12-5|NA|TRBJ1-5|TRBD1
CASVPRDSLNQPQHF
TGTGCTAGTGTCCCCCGGGACAGCCTCAATCAGCCCCAGCATTTT
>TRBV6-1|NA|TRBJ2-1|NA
CASSEDPLIEQFF
TGTGCCAGCAGTGAAGACCCCTTAATAGAGCAGTTCTTC
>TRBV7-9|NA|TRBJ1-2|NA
CASSFGSNYGYTF
TGTGCCAGCAGCTTTGGCAGTAACTATGGCTACACCTTC
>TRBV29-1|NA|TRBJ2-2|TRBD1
CSVSTGRAGELFF
TGCAGCGTTTCGACAGGGCGAGCCGGGGAGCTGTTTTTT
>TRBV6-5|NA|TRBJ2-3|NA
CASRNKDTQYF
TGTGCCAGCAGAAATAAAGATACGCAGTATTTT
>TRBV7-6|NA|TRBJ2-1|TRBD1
CASSLRVRGQGTNEQFF
TGTGCCAGCAGCTTAAGGGTCCGGGGACAGGGAACCAATGAGCAGTTCTTC
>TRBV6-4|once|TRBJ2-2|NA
CASRLDTNTGELFF
TGTGCCAGCAGGCTGGACACTAACACCGGGGAGCTGTTTTTT
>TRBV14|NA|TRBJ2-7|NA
CASSQLPGKGEQYF
TGTGCCAGCAGCCAACTACCGGGAAAGGGCGAGCAGTACTTC